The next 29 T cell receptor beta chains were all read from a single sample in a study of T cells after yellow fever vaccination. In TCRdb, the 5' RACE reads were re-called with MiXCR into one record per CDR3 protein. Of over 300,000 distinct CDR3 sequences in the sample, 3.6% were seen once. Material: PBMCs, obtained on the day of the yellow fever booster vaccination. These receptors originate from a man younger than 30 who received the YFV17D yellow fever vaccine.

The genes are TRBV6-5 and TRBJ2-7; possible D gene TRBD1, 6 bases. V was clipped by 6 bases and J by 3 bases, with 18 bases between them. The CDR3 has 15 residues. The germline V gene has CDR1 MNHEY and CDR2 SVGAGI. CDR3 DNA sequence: TGTGCCAGCAGAAGAACCTCAGGGGACCTCTACGAGCAGTACTTC. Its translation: CASRRTSGDLYEQYF.

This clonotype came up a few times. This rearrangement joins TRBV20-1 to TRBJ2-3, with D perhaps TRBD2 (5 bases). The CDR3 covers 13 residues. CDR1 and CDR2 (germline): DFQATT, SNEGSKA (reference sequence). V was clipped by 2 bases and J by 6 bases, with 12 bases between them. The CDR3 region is CSARLTTRDTQYF. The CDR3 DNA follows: TGCAGTGCTAGATTGACTACTCGCGATACGCAGTATTTT.

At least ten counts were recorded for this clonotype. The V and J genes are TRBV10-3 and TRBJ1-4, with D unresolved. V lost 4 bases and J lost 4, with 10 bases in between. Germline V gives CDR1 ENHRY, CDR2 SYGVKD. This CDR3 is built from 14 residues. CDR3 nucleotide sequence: TGTGCCATCAGTGTTGGCAGCCGTAATGAAAAACTGTTTTTT. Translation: CAISVGSRNEKLFF.

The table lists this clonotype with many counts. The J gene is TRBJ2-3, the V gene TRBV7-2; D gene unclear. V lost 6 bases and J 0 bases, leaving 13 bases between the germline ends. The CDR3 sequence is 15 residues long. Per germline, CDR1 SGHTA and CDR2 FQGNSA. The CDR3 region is CASSRHHASTDTQYF. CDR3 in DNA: TGTGCCAGCAGTCGACACCACGCTAGCACAGATACGCAGTATTTT.

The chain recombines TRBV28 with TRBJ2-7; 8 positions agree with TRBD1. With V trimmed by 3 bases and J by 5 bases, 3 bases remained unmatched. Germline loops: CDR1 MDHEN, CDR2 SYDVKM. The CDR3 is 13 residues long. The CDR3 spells CASSFDRGHEQYV. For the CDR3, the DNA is TGTGCCAGCAGTTTTGACAGGGGCCACGAGCAGTACGTC.

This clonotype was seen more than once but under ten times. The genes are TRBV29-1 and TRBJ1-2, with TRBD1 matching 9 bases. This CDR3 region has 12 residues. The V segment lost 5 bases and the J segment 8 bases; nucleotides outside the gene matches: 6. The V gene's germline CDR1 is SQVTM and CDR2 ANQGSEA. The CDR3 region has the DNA TGCAGCGTTCCCACAGGGGGCGAAGGCTACACCTTC. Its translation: CSVPTGGEGYTF.

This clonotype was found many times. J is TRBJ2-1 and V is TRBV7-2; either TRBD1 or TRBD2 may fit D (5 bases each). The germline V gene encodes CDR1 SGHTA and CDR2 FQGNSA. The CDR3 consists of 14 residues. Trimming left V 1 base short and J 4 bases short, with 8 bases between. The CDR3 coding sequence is TGTGCCAGCAGCTTAGATGGGACGTACAATGAGCAGTTCTTC. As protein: CASSLDGTYNEQFF.

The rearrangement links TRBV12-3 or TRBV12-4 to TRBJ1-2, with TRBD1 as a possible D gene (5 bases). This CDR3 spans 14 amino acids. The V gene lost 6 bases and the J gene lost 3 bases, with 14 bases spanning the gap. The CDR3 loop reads CASSPTDSHYGYTF. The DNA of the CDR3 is TGTGCCAGCAGCCCGACAGACTCTCACTATGGCTACACCTTC.

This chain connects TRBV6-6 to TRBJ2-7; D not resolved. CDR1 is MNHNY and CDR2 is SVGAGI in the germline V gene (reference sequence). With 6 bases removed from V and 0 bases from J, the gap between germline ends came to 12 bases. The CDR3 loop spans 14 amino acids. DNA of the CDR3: TGTGCCAGCAGGACCGATGTAAGCTCCTACGAGCAGTACGTC. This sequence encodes CASRTDVSSYEQYV.

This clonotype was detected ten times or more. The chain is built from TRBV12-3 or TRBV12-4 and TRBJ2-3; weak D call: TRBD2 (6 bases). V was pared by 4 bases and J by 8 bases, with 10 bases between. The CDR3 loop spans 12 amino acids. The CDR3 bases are TGTGCCAGCAGTTCGCCCGGGGGTACGCAGTATTTT. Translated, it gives CASSSPGGTQYF.

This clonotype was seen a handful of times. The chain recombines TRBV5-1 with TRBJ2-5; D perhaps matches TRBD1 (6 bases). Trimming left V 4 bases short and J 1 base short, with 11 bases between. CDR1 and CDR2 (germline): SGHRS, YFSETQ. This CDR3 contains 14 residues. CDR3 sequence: CASSVRTAQETQYF. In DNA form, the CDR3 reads TGCGCCAGCAGCGTCCGGACAGCCCAAGAGACCCAGTACTTC.

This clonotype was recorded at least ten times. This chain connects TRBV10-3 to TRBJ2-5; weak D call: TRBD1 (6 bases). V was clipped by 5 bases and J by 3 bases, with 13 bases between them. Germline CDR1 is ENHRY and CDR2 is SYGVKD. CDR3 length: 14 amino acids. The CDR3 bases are TGTGCCATCAGTCCGGGACACGGAAAAGAGACCCAGTACTTC. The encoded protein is CAISPGHGKETQYF.

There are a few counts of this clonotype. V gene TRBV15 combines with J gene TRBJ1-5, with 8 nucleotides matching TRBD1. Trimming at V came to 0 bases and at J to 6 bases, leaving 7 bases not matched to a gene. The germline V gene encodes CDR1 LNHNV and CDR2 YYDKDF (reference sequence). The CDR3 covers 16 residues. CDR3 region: CATSRDGNRGTQPQHF. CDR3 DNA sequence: TGTGCCACCAGCAGAGATGGAAACAGGGGGACTCAGCCCCAGCATTTT.

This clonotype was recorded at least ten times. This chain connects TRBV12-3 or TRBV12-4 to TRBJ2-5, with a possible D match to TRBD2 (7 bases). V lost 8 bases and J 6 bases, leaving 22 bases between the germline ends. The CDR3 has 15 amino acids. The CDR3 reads CASSSPGGSIKTQYF. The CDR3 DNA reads TGTGCCAGCTCCTCCCCGGGGGGCAGTATAAAGACCCAGTACTTC.

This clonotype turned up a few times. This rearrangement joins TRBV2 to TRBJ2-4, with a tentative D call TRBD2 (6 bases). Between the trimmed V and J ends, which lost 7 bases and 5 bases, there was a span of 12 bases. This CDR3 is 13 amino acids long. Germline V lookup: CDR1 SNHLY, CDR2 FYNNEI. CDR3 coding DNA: TGTGCCAGCAACGGGGGTATGGAAAACATTCAGTACTTC. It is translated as CASNGGMENIQYF.

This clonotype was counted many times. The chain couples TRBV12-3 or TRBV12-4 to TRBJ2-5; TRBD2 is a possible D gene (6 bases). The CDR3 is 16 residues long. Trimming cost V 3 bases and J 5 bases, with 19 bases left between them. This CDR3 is CASSFFGGADWETQYF. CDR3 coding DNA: TGTGCCAGCAGTTTCTTTGGCGGGGCGGACTGGGAGACCCAGTACTTC.

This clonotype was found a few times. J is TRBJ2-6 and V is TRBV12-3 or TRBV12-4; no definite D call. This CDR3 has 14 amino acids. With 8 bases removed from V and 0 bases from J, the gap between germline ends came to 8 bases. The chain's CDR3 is CASVQTSGANVLTF. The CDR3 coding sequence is TGTGCCAGCGTCCAAACCTCTGGGGCCAACGTCCTGACTTTC.

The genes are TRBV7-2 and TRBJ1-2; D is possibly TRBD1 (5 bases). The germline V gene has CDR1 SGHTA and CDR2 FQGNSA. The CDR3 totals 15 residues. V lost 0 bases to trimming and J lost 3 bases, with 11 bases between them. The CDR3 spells CASSLAGQGHYGYTF. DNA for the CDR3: TGTGCCAGCAGCTTAGCCGGGCAGGGACACTATGGCTACACCTTC.

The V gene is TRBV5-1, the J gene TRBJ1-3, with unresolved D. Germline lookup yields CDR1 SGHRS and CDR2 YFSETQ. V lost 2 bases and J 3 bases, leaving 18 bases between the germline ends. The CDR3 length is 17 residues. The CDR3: CASSLPTTGTGGNTIYF. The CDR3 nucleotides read TGCGCCAGCAGCTTACCCACCACGGGTACGGGTGGAAACACCATATATTTT.

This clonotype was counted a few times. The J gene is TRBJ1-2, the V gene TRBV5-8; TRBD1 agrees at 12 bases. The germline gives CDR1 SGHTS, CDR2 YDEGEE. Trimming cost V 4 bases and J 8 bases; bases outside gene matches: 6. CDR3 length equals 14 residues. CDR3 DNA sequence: TGTGCCAGCAGCCCGGGACAGGGGGCGGAGGGCTACACCTTC. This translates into CASSPGQGAEGYTF. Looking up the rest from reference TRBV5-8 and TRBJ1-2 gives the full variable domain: EAGVTQSPTHLIKTRGQQATLRCSPISGHTSVYWYQQALGLGLQFLLWYDEGEERNRGNFPPRFSGRQFPNYSSELNVNALELEDSALYLCASSPGQGAEGYTFGSGTRLTVV.

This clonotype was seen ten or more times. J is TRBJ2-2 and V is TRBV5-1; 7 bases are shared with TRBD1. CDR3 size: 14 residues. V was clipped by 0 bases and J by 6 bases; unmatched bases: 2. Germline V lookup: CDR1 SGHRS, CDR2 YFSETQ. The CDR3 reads CASSLAQGPGELFF. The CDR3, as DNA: TGCGCCAGCAGCTTGGCACAGGGGCCCGGGGAGCTGTTTTTT.

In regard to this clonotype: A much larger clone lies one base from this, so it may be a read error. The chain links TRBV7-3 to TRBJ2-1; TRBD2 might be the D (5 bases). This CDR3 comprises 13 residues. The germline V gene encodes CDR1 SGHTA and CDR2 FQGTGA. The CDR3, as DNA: TGTGCCAGCAGCCCGAGCCCGGAGGATGAGAAGTTCTTC. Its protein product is CASSPSPEDEKFF.

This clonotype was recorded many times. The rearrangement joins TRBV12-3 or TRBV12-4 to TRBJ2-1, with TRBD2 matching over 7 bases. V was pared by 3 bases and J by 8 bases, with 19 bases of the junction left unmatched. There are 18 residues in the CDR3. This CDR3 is CASSFNWGGDSAGHEQFF. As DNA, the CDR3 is TGTGCCAGCAGTTTCAATTGGGGGGGGGACTCGGCGGGCCATGAGCAGTTCTTC.

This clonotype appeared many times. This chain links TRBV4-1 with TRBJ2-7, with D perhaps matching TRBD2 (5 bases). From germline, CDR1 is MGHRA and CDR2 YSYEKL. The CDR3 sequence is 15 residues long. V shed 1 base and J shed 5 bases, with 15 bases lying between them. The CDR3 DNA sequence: TGCGCCAGCAGCCAAGGTTTGGGGTCTAGCCACGAGCAGTACGTC. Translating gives CASSQGLGSSHEQYV.

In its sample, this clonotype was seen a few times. CDR3 bases: TGTGCCACCAGCCTAGGAGGCGAGGGTCGGGGCTACACCTTC. Its translation: CATSLGGEGRGYTF. V and J are TRBV15 and TRBJ1-2; D remains unclear. Germline V gene lookup returns CDR1 LNHNV and CDR2 YYDKDF (reference sequence). V gave up 5 bases and J gave up 8 bases, with 18 bases separating them. The CDR3 has 14 amino acids.

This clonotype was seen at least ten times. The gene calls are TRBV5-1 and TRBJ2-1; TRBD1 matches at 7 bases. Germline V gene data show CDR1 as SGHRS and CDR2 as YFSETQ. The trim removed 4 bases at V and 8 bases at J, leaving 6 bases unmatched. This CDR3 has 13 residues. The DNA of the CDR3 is TGCGCCAGCAGCACCCACAGGGGCGATGAGCAGTTCTTC. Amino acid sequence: CASSTHRGDEQFF.

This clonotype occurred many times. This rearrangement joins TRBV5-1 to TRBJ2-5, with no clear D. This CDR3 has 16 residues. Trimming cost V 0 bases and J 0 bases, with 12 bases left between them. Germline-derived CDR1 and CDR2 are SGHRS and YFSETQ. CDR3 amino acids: CASSLVGQFNQETQYF. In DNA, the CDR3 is TGCGCCAGCAGCTTGGTTGGGCAGTTCAACCAAGAGACCCAGTACTTC. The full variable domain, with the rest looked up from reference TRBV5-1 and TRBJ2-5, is KAGVTQTPRYLIKTRGQQVTLSCSPISGHRSVSWYQQTPGQGLQFLFEYFSETQRNKGNFPGRFSGRQFSNSRSEMNVSTLELGDSALYLCASSLVGQFNQETQYFGPGTRLLVL.

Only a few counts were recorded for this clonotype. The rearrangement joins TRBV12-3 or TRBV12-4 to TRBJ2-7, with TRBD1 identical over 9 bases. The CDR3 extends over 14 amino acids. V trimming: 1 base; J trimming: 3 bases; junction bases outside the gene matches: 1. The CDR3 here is CASSLGDRVYEQYF. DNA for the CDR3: TGTGCCAGCAGTTTAGGGGACAGGGTCTACGAGCAGTACTTC.

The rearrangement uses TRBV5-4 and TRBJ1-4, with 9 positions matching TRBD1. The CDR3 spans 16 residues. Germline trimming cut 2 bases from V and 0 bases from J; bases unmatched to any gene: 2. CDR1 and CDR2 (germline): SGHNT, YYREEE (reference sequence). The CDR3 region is CASSFRTGATNEKLFF. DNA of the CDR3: TGTGCCAGCAGCTTCCGGACAGGGGCAACTAATGAAAAACTGTTTTTT.